This is a list of T cell receptor beta chains from one sample in a study of shared T cell receptors in the human thymus. The protocol was immunoSEQ multiplex PCR, while the TCRdb copy is restricted to in-frame clones and leaves out a portion. The repertoire includes 550,000 to 800,000 clones, approximately 85% of them detected once, and roughly 0.01% sits in the top ten. These same records also appear under a second study, on human thymus T cells.

The sequencing input was thymocytes. All receptors derive from a girl in the first two years of life with a congenital heart defect. Each CDR3 is given with its conserved first and last residue. The D gene is left open where the match is weak. Where a row states a size, it is once, few, many or the class of an expanded clone; other rows omit it.

TRBV27	TRBJ2-1	TRBD1	.	TGTGCCAGCCGAACAACAGTTTCCGGGACAGGGCAGAGGTATGAGCAGTTCTTC	CASRTTVSGTGQRYEQFF
TRBV5-5	TRBJ2-7	TRBD1	.	TGTGCCAGCAGCTTGTTTCAGGACAGGGGAGCCGAGCAGTACTTC	CASSLFQDRGAEQYF
TRBV5-5	TRBJ1-5	.	.	TGTGCCAGCAGCCCGACCTGGACAGTCAATCAGCCCCAGCATTTT	CASSPTWTVNQPQHF
TRBV2	TRBJ1-6	.	.	TGTGCCAGCAGTGCCCACAGGGCTAGGGGTTCACCCCTCCACTTT	CASSAHRARGSPLHF
TRBV9	TRBJ1-3	.	.	TGTGCCAGCAGCGGTAATGGAAACACCATATATTTT	CASSGNGNTIYF
TRBV4-2	TRBJ2-1	.	.	TGTGCCAGCAGCCAAGTTTGGGCAAGTCTAGAGCAGTTCTTC	CASSQVWASLEQFF
TRBV11-2	TRBJ1-1	.	.	TGTGCCAGCAGCCACAGTCACCCTCACGCTGAAGCTTTCTTT	CASSHSHPHAEAFF
TRBV15	TRBJ1-2	TRBD1	once	TGTGCCACCAGCAGGTTCTACCTCCGGGACAGGGGGGATCACACCTTC	CATSRFYLRDRGDHTF
TRBV5-4	TRBJ1-5	TRBD1	.	TGTGCCAGCAGCCCGGGGACAGGGGACAATCAGCCCCAGCATTTT	CASSPGTGDNQPQHF
TRBV7-9	TRBJ2-3	.	.	TGTGCCAGCAGCTCCGCTGGGGCCTTATACACAGATACGCAGTATTTT	CASSSAGALYTDTQYF
TRBV19	TRBJ1-4	.	.	TGTGCCAGTTGTTTGGGGGCCGGGCGAGCTAATGAAAAACTGTTTTTT	CASCLGAGRANEKLFF
TRBV19	TRBJ1-1	TRBD1	.	TGTGCCAGTAGCCCCGGGACAGGGTTGAACACTGAAGCTTTCTTT	CASSPGTGLNTEAFF
TRBV19	TRBJ1-2	TRBD1	.	TGTGCCAGTACCCTTCGGACAGGGGGTAACTATGGCTACACCTTC	CASTLRTGGNYGYTF
TRBV27	TRBJ2-1	TRBD2	few	TGTGCCAGCAGTTTCCCGACTAGCGGGGACAATGAGCAGTTCTTC	CASSFPTSGDNEQFF
TRBV5-1	TRBJ1-6	.	.	TGCGCCAGCAGCTTGGACTGGGCACGGGGTTCACCCCTCCACTTT	CASSLDWARGSPLHF
TRBV4-3	TRBJ2-5	TRBD2	few	TGCGCCAGCAGCCAAGATTACCAGCGGGGGGCCAACCTACCGCAAGCGACCCAGTACTTC	CASSQDYQRGANLPQATQYF
TRBV14	TRBJ2-1	.	.	TGTGCCAGCAGCCAATCCCTTTTCTTGGGCTACAATGGGCAGTTCTTC	CASSQSLFLGYNGQFF
TRBV11-2	TRBJ1-5	TRBD1	.	TGTGCCAGCAGCCCGGGACAGAGAAGGGCCTATAGCAATCAGCCCCAGCATTTT	CASSPGQRRAYSNQPQHF
TRBV6-6	TRBJ2-7	TRBD1	once	TGTGCCAGCAACACCGGGACAGGGGACTACGAGCAGTACTTC	CASNTGTGDYEQYF
TRBV28	TRBJ2-2	.	.	TGTGCCAGCACGGAGGCCGGGCCCTTCACCGGGGAGCTGTTTTTT	CASTEAGPFTGELFF
TRBV28	TRBJ1-3	.	.	TGTGCCAGCAGGGCTAGGGGTCCTACTGGAAACACCATATATTTT	CASRARGPTGNTIYF
TRBV5-4	TRBJ1-2	TRBD1	.	TGTGCCAGCAGCCGGACACCGACCCAAGACAGGGTAGATGGCTACACCTTC	CASSRTPTQDRVDGYTF
TRBV15	TRBJ2-1	TRBD2	.	TGTGCCACCAGCGTGGTACGTTCGACTAGCGACTCCTACAATGAGCAGTTCTTC	CATSVVRSTSDSYNEQFF
TRBV5-1	TRBJ2-2	TRBD2	.	TGCGCCAGCAGTTCCCTGACTGTGCACCACTTGGGACTAGCGGGGCTAACCGGGGAGCTGTTTTTT	CASSSLTVHHLGLAGLTGELFF
TRBV28	TRBJ2-7	.	.	TGTGCCAGCAGTCTCACCAACGGGTACGAGCAGTACTTC	CASSLTNGYEQYF
TRBV19	TRBJ1-1	.	.	TGTGCCAGTAGTACAAGTGATGGGGAGGGCACTGAAGCTTTCTTT	CASSTSDGEGTEAFF
TRBV10-2	TRBJ2-7	TRBD2	.	TGCGCCAGCACCCGGGGGGGGCAGGGAGCCTACGAGCAGTACTTC	CASTRGGQGAYEQYF
TRBV9	TRBJ2-5	.	.	TGTGCCAGCAGCGCCCGCCCTAGCAGATCCCAAGAGACCCAGTACTTC	CASSARPSRSQETQYF
TRBV6-6	TRBJ2-7	TRBD1	.	TGTGCCAGCAGCTCGGGACAGCCGACCTTGTATGGGGAGCAGTACTTC	CASSSGQPTLYGEQYF
TRBV27	TRBJ2-2	.	few	TGTGCCAGCAGGGGCCCGAAAACGAACACCGGGGAGCTGTTTTTT	CASRGPKTNTGELFF
TRBV18	TRBJ1-1	TRBD1	.	TGTGCCAGCTCACCACCCGGGACAGGGTGCACTGAAGCTTTCTTT	CASSPPGTGCTEAFF
TRBV5-4	TRBJ1-1	TRBD1	.	TGTGCCAGCAGCTATGCGGGACAGGGCTCTGTGTCTTTTATGAACACTGAAGCTTTCTTT	CASSYAGQGSVSFMNTEAFF
TRBV12-5	TRBJ2-1	TRBD2	.	TGTGCTAGTGGTTCTAGCGGGGGGGCCGGCGAGCAGTTCTTC	CASGSSGGAGEQFF
TRBV28	TRBJ1-5	.	.	TGTGCCAGCAGTCTGAGTTCTTTGGAGGTGCAGTGGAGTCAGCCCCAGCATTTT	CASSLSSLEVQWSQPQHF
TRBV4-1	TRBJ2-5	.	.	TGCGCCAGCAGCGAGGGTCTGAGGCGGGTCCAAGAGACCCAGTACTTC	CASSEGLRRVQETQYF
TRBV2	TRBJ2-2	.	.	TGTGCCAGCGGAGGCAGGGGTCCCGGGGAGCTGTTTTTT	CASGGRGPGELFF
TRBV4-3	TRBJ2-7	.	.	TGCGCCAGCAGCCAAGGACTGAGCGGGGAGCAGTACTTC	CASSQGLSGEQYF
TRBV9	TRBJ1-6	TRBD1	.	TGTGCCAGCAGCGTGAGGGACAGGGCTGGGAACACGGGTTCACCCCTCCACTTT	CASSVRDRAGNTGSPLHF
TRBV7-6	TRBJ2-7	.	once	TGTGCCAGCAGCTTAGAGGGACAAACCGACAGTTTCTACGAGCAGTACTTC	CASSLEGQTDSFYEQYF
TRBV20-1	TRBJ1-2	.	.	TGCAGTGCTAGGCGTCCTAATGGCTACACCTTC	CSARRPNGYTF
TRBV5-1	TRBJ1-2	.	.	TGCGCCAGCAGCTGGGTAGACTCAGACTATGGCTACACCTTC	CASSWVDSDYGYTF
TRBV4-1	TRBJ1-6	.	.	TGCGCCAGCAGCCAAGATCGGGGTCTGAATTCACCCCTCCACTTT	CASSQDRGLNSPLHF
TRBV2	TRBJ2-2	TRBD2	once	TGTGCCAGCGGGCCTGTCGGGGGGGGGTACAGATCCACCGGGGAGCTGTTTTTT	CASGPVGGGYRSTGELFF